Sequencing of this T cell receptor beta chain was carried out in a study of shared clonotypes between healthy human individuals. Whole-study results and caveats: Several donors showed sharing of 4.5% to 5% of naive CD4 clonotypes.

In regard to this clone: Its antigen is undetermined.

Deep-level settings were used for running the assay. Per the original methods: Junction-only immunoSEQ sequences carried no quality scores, so filtering differed. Using immunoSEQ multiplex PCR, the repertoire was profiled, and TCRdb retains in-frame clones only, with some absent. V and J calls and clone size are those listed in that table; D and trimming were worked out from the DNA. The sample lists millions of clones, around nine tenths seen once, with 0.14% in the top ten. The CDR3 is 11 residues long. The V end lost 7 bases, the J end lost 7 bases, and 5 bases lay between the germline ends. Germline assignment: CDR1 MNHNS and CDR2 SASEGT.

This rearrangement joins TRBV6-1 to TRBJ1-6; no reliable D call. This sequence was found in a man aged 18 to 29 in good health. Sequenced sample: naive CD4+ T cells sorted from blood. Subset: CD45RA+ positively selected. In DNA, the CDR3 is TGTGCCAGCATGGGGAATTCACCCCTCCACTTT. Its protein is CASMGNSPLHF.